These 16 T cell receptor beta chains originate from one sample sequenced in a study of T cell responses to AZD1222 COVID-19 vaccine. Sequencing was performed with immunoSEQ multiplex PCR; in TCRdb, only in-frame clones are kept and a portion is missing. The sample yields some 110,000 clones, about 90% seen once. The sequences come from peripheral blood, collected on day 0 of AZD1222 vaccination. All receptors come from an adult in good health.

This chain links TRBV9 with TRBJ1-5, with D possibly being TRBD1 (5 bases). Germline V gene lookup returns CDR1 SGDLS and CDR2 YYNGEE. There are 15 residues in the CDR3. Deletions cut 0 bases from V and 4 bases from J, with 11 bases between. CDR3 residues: CASSVDPGPNQPQHF. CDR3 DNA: TGTGCCAGCAGCGTAGACCCAGGGCCTAATCAGCCCCAGCATTTT.

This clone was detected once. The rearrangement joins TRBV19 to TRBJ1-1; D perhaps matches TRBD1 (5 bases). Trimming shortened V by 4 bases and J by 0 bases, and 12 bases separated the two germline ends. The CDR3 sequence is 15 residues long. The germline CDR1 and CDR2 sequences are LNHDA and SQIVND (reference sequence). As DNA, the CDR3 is TGTGCCAGTAGTAATAGGGGTTCGGTGAACACTGAAGCTTTCTTT. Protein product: CASSNRGSVNTEAFF. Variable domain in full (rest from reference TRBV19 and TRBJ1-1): DGGITQSPKYLFRKEGQNVTLSCEQNLNHDAMYWYRQDPGQGLRLIYYSQIVNDFQKGDIAEGYSVSREKKESFPLTVTSAQKNPTAFYLCASSNRGSVNTEAFFGQGTRLTVV.

The CDR3 is CASSLVGGRLAGNTIYF. CDR3 bases: TGTGCCAGCAGCTTAGTCGGAGGGCGGTTGGCTGGAAACACCATATATTTT. The chain carries TRBV7-8 and TRBJ1-3; D is uncertain. The CDR3 runs to 17 residues. V was clipped by 1 base and J by 2 bases, with 15 bases between them. Germline CDR1 SGHVS, CDR2 FQNEAQ.

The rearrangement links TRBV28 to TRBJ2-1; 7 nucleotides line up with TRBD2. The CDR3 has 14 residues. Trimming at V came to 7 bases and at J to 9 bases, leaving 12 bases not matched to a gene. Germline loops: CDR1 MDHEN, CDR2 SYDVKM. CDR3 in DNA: TGTGCCAGCATAGGACTAGAAATTACCGGTGAGCAGTTCTTC. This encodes CASIGLEITGEQFF.

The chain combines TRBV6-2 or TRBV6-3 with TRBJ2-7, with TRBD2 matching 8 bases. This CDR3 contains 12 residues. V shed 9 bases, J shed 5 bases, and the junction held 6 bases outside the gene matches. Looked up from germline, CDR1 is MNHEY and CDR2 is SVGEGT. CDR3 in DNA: TGTGCCAGTAGTGAGCGGGGGAACGAGCAGTACTTC. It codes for CASSERGNEQYF.

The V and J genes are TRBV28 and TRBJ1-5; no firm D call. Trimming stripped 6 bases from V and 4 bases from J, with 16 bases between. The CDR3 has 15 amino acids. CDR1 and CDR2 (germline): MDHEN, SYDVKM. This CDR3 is CASRGFDKGNQPQHF. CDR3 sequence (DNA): TGTGCCAGCAGGGGGTTCGACAAAGGAAATCAGCCCCAGCATTTT.

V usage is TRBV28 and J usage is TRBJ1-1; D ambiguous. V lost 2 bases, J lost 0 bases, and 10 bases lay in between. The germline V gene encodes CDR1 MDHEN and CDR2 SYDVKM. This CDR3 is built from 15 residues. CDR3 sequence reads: CASSLVRGMNTEAFF. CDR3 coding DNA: TGTGCCAGCAGTTTAGTCCGGGGAATGAACACTGAAGCTTTCTTT.

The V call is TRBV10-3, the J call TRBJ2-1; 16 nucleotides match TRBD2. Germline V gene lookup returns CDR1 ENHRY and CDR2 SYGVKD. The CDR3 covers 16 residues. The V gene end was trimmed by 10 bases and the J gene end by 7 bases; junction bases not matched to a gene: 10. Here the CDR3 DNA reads TGTGCCACCGGGACTAGCGGGGGGGCAGGGAGTAATGAGCAGTTCTTC. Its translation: CATGTSGGAGSNEQFF.

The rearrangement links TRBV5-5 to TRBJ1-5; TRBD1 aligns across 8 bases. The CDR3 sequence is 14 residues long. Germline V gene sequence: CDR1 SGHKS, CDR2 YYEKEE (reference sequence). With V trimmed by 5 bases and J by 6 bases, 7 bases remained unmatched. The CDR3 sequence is CASRPGTGGQPQHF. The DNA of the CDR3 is TGTGCCAGCAGACCCGGGACAGGAGGTCAGCCCCAGCATTTT. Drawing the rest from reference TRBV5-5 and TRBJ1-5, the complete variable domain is DAGVTQSPTHLIKTRGQQVTLRCSPISGHKSVSWYQQVLGQGPQFIFQYYEKEERGRGNFPDRFSARQFPNYSSELNVNALLLGDSALYLCASRPGTGGQPQHFGDGTRLSIL.

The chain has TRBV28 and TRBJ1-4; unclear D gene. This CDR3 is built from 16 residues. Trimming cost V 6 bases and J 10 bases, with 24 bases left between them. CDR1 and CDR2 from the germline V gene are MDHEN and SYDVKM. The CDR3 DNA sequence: TGTGCCAGCAGGAGATCAAGAGGGTCTACTCCCGGAAAACTGTTTTTT. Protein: CASRRSRGSTPGKLFF.

The CDR3 protein is CASRKGQGGNYGYTF. CDR3 coding DNA: TGTGCCAGCAGGAAGGGACAGGGAGGTAACTATGGCTACACCTTC. The genes are TRBV6-6 and TRBJ1-2, with TRBD1 matching 9 bases. CDR3 size: 15 residues. The germline gives CDR1 MNHNY, CDR2 SVGAGI (reference sequence). The junction had 6 bases not matched to a gene; V was cut back by 6 bases and J by 1 base.

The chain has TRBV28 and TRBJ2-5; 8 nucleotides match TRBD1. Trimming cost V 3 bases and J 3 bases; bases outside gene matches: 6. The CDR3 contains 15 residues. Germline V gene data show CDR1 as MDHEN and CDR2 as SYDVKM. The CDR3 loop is CASSFQGALKETQYF. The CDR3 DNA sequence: TGTGCCAGCAGTTTTCAGGGGGCTTTGAAAGAGACCCAGTACTTC.

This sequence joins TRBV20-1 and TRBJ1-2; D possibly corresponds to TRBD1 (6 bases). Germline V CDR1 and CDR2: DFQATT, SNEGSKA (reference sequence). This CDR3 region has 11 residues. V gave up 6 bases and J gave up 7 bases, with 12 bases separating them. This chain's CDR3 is CSANRAFGYTF. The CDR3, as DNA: TGCAGTGCCAACAGGGCCTTTGGCTACACCTTC.

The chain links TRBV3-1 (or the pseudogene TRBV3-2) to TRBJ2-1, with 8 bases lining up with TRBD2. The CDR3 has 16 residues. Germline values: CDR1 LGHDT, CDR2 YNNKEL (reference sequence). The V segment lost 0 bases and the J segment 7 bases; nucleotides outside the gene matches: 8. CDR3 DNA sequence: TGTGCCAGCAGCCAAGAACCCCGGGGGGGCGGGAATGAGCAGTTCTTC. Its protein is CASSQEPRGGGNEQFF.

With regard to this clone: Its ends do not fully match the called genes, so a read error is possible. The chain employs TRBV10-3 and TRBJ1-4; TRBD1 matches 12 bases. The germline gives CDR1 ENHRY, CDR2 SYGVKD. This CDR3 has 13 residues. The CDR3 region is CAISVEGQGAYLF. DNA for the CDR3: TGTGCCATCAGTGTCGAGGGACAGGGGGCCTACCTTTTT.

CDR3 in amino acids: CASSLAGNTEAFF. CDR3 DNA: TGTGCCAGCAGCTTAGCAGGGAACACTGAAGCTTTCTTT. The gene calls are TRBV7-8 and TRBJ1-1; D remains ambiguous. V was clipped by 0 bases and J by 1 base, with 3 bases between them. CDR3 length equals 13 residues. Germline values: CDR1 SGHVS, CDR2 FQNEAQ.